Shown below are 18 T cell receptor beta chains from a single sample sequenced in a study of blood T cell repertoires in COVID-19 (dated by TCRdb to about 2020). The library was obtained by the immunoSEQ multiplex PCR assay. TCRdb took over this immuneACCESS table, retaining in-frame rearrangements with V and J assigned. Such tables are incomplete; in checked studies, under half of the missing clones stem from an unresolved V gene, and the remainder is unexplained. This sample comprises 300,000 to 400,000 clones, about 91% of them detected only once. Together, the top ten hold approximately 1.8% of the sample. The sequenced sample was peripheral blood. Source of these receptors: a woman aged 25 to 39 with COVID-19, enrolled during active disease.

The chain carries TRBV5-6 and TRBJ1-2; 11 nucleotides match TRBD1. The CDR3 is 13 residues long. After removal of 4 bases from V and 10 bases from J, the junction contained 6 bases not matched to a gene. Germline V lookup: CDR1 SGHDT, CDR2 YYEEEE. The CDR3 sequence: CASSLGQGAVYTF. In nucleotides, the CDR3 is TGTGCCAGCAGCCTCGGACAGGGGGCGGTCTACACCTTC.

The chain couples TRBV28 to TRBJ1-4, with D tentatively TRBD1 (5 bases). Trimming stripped 7 bases from V and 4 bases from J, with 10 bases between. The CDR3 extends over 13 amino acids. Germline V gene data show CDR1 as MDHEN and CDR2 as SYDVKM. The CDR3 loop is CASTPGVNEKLFF. The CDR3, as DNA: TGTGCCAGCACTCCGGGGGTTAATGAAAAACTGTTTTTT. The variable domain in full, completed from reference TRBV28 and TRBJ1-4, reads DVKVTQSSRYLVKRTGEKVFLECVQDMDHENMFWYRQDPGLGLRLIYFSYDVKMKEKGDIPEGYSVSREKKERFSLILESASTNQTSMYLCASTPGVNEKLFFGSGTQLSVL.

The V and J genes are TRBV29-1 and TRBJ2-3; 7 positions agree with TRBD2. The germline gives CDR1 SQVTM, CDR2 ANQGSEA. The CDR3 length is 15 residues. In DNA form, the CDR3 reads TGCAGTGCCTGCATGCGGGGGTTGGGGACAGATACGCAGTATTTT. Translated: CSACMRGLGTDTQYF.

The CDR3: CASSLNGEGARQPQHF. CDR3 nucleotide sequence: TGTGCCAGCAGTTTAAACGGTGAGGGGGCTAGGCAGCCCCAGCATTTT. V gene TRBV27 combines with J gene TRBJ1-5, with TRBD1 matching 7 bases. The CDR3 is made up of 16 amino acids. V lost 2 bases, J lost 7 bases, and 11 bases stayed unmatched. The germline gives CDR1 MNHEY, CDR2 SMNVEV (reference sequence).

The genes are TRBV10-2 and TRBJ1-2; TRBD1 is a possible D gene (5 bases). V lost 6 bases, J lost 2 bases, and 13 bases lay in between. The CDR3 totals 14 residues. Germline CDR1 is WSHSY and CDR2 is SAAADI. This CDR3 reads CASRTVDPNYGYTF. The CDR3 nucleotides are TGCGCCAGCAGGACAGTGGACCCGAACTATGGCTACACCTTC.

The chain uses TRBV15 and TRBJ1-5; 8 nucleotides match TRBD1. This CDR3 contains 16 residues. V lost 7 bases and J lost 5; bases outside the gene matches: 13. CDR1 and CDR2 (germline): LNHNV, YYDKDF (reference sequence). The CDR3 region has the DNA TGTGCCACCACCCAGGGGGCAGGGGGAAGCGATCAGCCCCAGCATTTT. Translated: CATTQGAGGSDQPQHF.

The rearrangement joins TRBV7-9 to TRBJ1-2; the match to TRBD1 covers 9 bases. Germline CDR1 and CDR2: SEHNR and FQNEAQ (reference sequence). The CDR3 runs 15 residues. V was clipped by 5 bases and J by 7 bases; unmatched bases: 11. For the CDR3, the DNA is TGTGCCAGCAGCCCCCGCGGACAGGGGTTTGGTGGCTACACCTTC. It is translated as CASSPRGQGFGGYTF.

The CDR3 DNA sequence: TGTGCCAGCAGCGCCCATAAGACAGGGTACACTGAAGCTTTCTTT. Amino acids: CASSAHKTGYTEAFF. V usage is TRBV7-9 and J usage is TRBJ1-1; 7 bases map to TRBD1. V was pared by 5 bases and J by 3 bases, with 9 bases of the junction left unmatched. CDR3 length: 15 residues. Germline V gives CDR1 SEHNR, CDR2 FQNEAQ (reference sequence).

This chain joins TRBV4-1 and TRBJ2-3, with D hard to call. Germline CDR1 and CDR2: MGHRA and YSYEKL. The CDR3 runs 12 residues. The V gene lost 5 bases and the J gene lost 4 bases, with 7 bases spanning the gap. The CDR3 nucleotides read TGCGCCAGCAGCATGAGGTCAGATACGCAGTATTTT. Translated, it gives CASSMRSDTQYF.

This chain uses TRBV6-1 with TRBJ2-2; TRBD2 agrees at 10 bases. CDR1 MNHNS and CDR2 SASEGT come from the germline V gene. CDR3 length: 18 amino acids. V shed 3 bases and J 1 base; nucleotides not matched to a gene: 8. CDR3: CASSDRLAGAVNTGELFF. The CDR3 DNA reads as TGTGCCAGCAGTGACCGGCTAGCGGGGGCCGTGAACACCGGGGAGCTGTTTTTT.

The chain is built from TRBV7-6 and TRBJ2-5; 7 bases are shared with TRBD2. CDR1 SGHVS and CDR2 FNYEAQ come from the germline V gene. V shed 2 bases, J shed 2 bases, and the junction held 8 bases outside the gene matches. The CDR3 sequence is 16 residues long. As DNA, the CDR3 is TGTGCCAGCAGCTTAACTAGCGCCGCAAAACAAGAGACCCAGTACTTC. This encodes CASSLTSAAKQETQYF.

The chain employs TRBV6-4 and TRBJ2-1; D is undetermined. The ends were cut back, 4 bases at V and 4 bases at J, with 8 bases in the middle. Germline loops: CDR1 MRHNA, CDR2 SNTAGT. This CDR3 is built from 13 residues. The CDR3 region is CASSGGEYNEQFF. In DNA form, the CDR3 reads TGTGCCAGCAGTGGCGGTGAATACAATGAGCAGTTCTTC.

The gene calls are TRBV3-1 (or the pseudogene TRBV3-2) and TRBJ1-1, with a possible D match to TRBD1 (5 bases). CDR3 size: 15 residues. Per the germline V gene, CDR1 is LGHDT and CDR2 is YNNKEL (reference sequence). The V and J ends lost 2 bases and 4 bases respectively, with 14 bases between them. The CDR3 is CASSQNSGLATEAFF. In DNA, the CDR3 is TGTGCCAGCAGCCAAAATTCAGGGCTGGCCACTGAAGCTTTCTTT.

The gene calls are TRBV5-6 and TRBJ1-5; perhaps TRBD1 as D (5 bases). Per the germline V gene, CDR1 is SGHDT and CDR2 is YYEEEE. The CDR3 is made up of 14 amino acids. V was trimmed by 2 bases and J by 4 bases, leaving 10 bases between them. The CDR3 nucleotides read TGTGCCAGCAGCTTTCGGGGGGGAAATCAGCCCCAGCATTTT. This gives the protein CASSFRGGNQPQHF.

This clone appeared once. The chain has TRBV3-1 (or the pseudogene TRBV3-2) and TRBJ1-2; no definite D call. This CDR3 has 13 residues. Germline lookup yields CDR1 LGHDT and CDR2 YNNKEL (reference sequence). V dropped 0 bases and J dropped 8 bases, with 10 bases sitting between them. The CDR3 sequence is CASSQEGERGYTF. The CDR3 region has the DNA TGTGCCAGCAGCCAAGAGGGAGAGAGGGGCTACACCTTC.

This clone was seen a single time. V is TRBV2 and J is TRBJ1-6, with D possibly matching TRBD1 (5 bases). This CDR3 contains 14 residues. The germline V gene has CDR1 SNHLY and CDR2 FYNNEI. Trimming pared 4 bases from V and 9 bases from J, leaving 13 bases between. CDR3 protein: CASSGRTTPSPLHF. In DNA form, the CDR3 reads TGTGCCAGCAGTGGGCGGACAACGCCTTCACCCCTCCACTTT.

The rearrangement uses TRBV5-1 and TRBJ1-6; D uncertain. Trimming shortened V by 1 base and J by 2 bases, and 16 bases separated the two germline ends. This CDR3 is 18 amino acids long. Germline loops: CDR1 SGHRS, CDR2 YFSETQ. CDR3: CASSLIERGRPYNSPLHF. CDR3 coding DNA: TGCGCCAGCAGCTTGATAGAGAGAGGTAGACCCTATAATTCACCCCTCCACTTT.

This chain connects TRBV19 to TRBJ2-7, with 9 bases that match TRBD1. With 6 bases clipped from V and 3 bases from J, the junction kept 6 bases outside the gene matches. The CDR3 sequence is 14 residues long. Germline V CDR1 and CDR2: LNHDA, SQIVND (reference sequence). CDR3 protein: CASSPGTGIYEQYF. In DNA, the CDR3 is TGTGCCAGTAGCCCCGGGACAGGGATCTACGAGCAGTACTTC.